This passage covers 2 T cell receptor beta chains from one sample sequenced in a study of T cell repertoires in cytomegalovirus infection. MiXCR was run by TCRdb on the reads, yielding one entry per CDR3 protein. Of 160,000 or so distinct CDR3 sequences listed, about 25% were seen once; the top ten hold 9.5% to 13%. The sequenced sample was PBMCs. The source of these receptors is a human donor in good health (CMV status not recorded). Some clones in this sample may be carry-over from other donors' samples.

This clonotype was counted only a few times. The chain employs TRBV4-1 and TRBJ2-7; 9 bases line up with TRBD1. The J segment lost 7 bases and the V segment lost 2 bases, leaving 12 bases of the junction unmatched. The CDR3 extends over 16 amino acids. Germline-derived CDR1 and CDR2 are MGHRA and YSYEKL. DNA for the CDR3: TGCGCCAGCAGCCAACACGGGACAGGGAGCGGCTATGAGCAGTACTTC. Translated, it gives CASSQHGTGSGYEQYF.

This chain joins TRBV20-1 and TRBJ2-3; 8 bases line up with TRBD2. The V gene's germline CDR1 is DFQATT and CDR2 SNEGSKA (reference sequence). The V segment lost 3 bases and the J segment 4 bases; nucleotides outside the gene matches: 3. The CDR3 consists of 13 residues. The CDR3 reads CSASSGIADTQYF. CDR3 nucleotides: TGCAGTGCTAGTAGCGGGATTGCAGATACGCAGTATTTT.